The rows below give T cell receptor beta chains drawn from one sample of a study of a mutant IDH1 vaccine in newly diagnosed glioma. TCRdb's copy holds only in-frame clones and misses some; the assay was immunoSEQ multiplex PCR. The sample consists of tens of thousands of clones, around 84% of them appearing once. No antigen is known for these receptors. The sequences come from PBMCs, collected from a glioma patient whose treatment included an IDH1 peptide vaccine. These receptors were obtained from a woman between 18 and 30 years old with glioma. Both conserved end residues are part of each CDR3. A D gene is named only where the DNA matches it firmly. Not every row has a clone size; where given, it reads once, few, many or a size class.

J,V,size,D,length,CDR3,DNA
TRBJ1-1,TRBV28,-,-,15,CASRSSGTVNTEAFF,TGTGCCAGCAGATCCTCCGGGACGGTGAACACTGAAGCTTTCTTT
TRBJ1-2,TRBV6-1,few,-,12,CASSEARGGYTF,TGTGCCAGCAGTGAAGCGAGGGGTGGCTACACCTTC
TRBJ2-1,TRBV27,few,TRBD1,16,CASSLSRTGAYNEQFF,TGTGCCAGCAGTTTATCGCGGACAGGGGCTTACAATGAGCAGTTCTTC
TRBJ2-2,TRBV27,once,-,17,CASSLSDVGSNTGELFF,TGTGCCAGCAGTTTATCGGATGTAGGCAGTAACACCGGGGAGCTGTTTTTT
TRBJ2-7,TRBV7-9,-,TRBD2,16,CASSLSTFGLVAEQYF,TGTGCCAGCAGCCTCTCAACGTTTGGACTAGTAGCCGAGCAGTACTTC
TRBJ1-3,TRBV2,-,-,14,CASVGQGSGNTIYF,TGTGCCAGCGTCGGCCAGGGGTCTGGAAACACCATATATTTT
TRBJ2-3,TRBV11-1,-,-,14,CASSLADDTDTQYF,TGTGCCAGCAGCTTAGCCGACGACACAGATACGCAGTATTTT
TRBJ1-5,TRBV7-8,-,-,16,CASSLGGKWSNQPQHF,TGTGCCAGCAGCTTAGGGGGCAAGTGGAGCAATCAGCCCCAGCATTTT
TRBJ2-7,TRBV28,-,-,11,CASSRGYEQYF,TGTGCCAGCAGTAGAGGCTACGAGCAGTACTTC
TRBJ1-1,TRBV29-1,-,-,13,CSVRPGMNTEAFF,TGCAGCGTGAGGCCGGGAATGAACACTGAAGCTTTCTTT
TRBJ1-1,TRBV25-1,-,-,11,CASSGDGQAFF,TGTGCCAGCAGCGGGGACGGCCAAGCTTTCTTT
TRBJ1-4,TRBV19,-,-,17,CASSGYVLSATNEKLFF,TGTGCCAGTAGTGGATATGTGTTGTCTGCAACTAATGAAAAACTGTTTTTT
TRBJ2-3,TRBV4-1,-,-,15,CASSQERIWTDTQYF,TGCGCCAGCAGCCAAGAGCGGATATGGACAGATACGCAGTATTTT
TRBJ1-4,TRBV5-4,few,-,13,CASSLSGFEKLFF,TGTGCCAGCAGCTTATCCGGGTTTGAAAAACTGTTTTTT
TRBJ2-7,TRBV5-5,-,-,19,CASSFGARGSPARTYEQYF,TGTGCCAGCAGCTTCGGCGCCAGGGGTTCCCCCGCCAGAACCTACGAGCAGTACTTC
TRBJ1-2,TRBV7-8,few,-,14,CASSLGFADYGYTF,TGTGCCAGCAGCTTAGGGTTCGCCGACTATGGCTACACCTTC
TRBJ1-1,TRBV7-2,once,-,15,CASSLKTGDNTEAFF,TGTGCCAGCAGCTTGAAGACAGGAGATAACACTGAAGCTTTCTTT
TRBJ1-4,TRBV27,-,-,15,CASKPLTATNEKLFF,TGTGCCAGCAAGCCATTGACGGCAACTAATGAAAAACTGTTTTTT
TRBJ2-2,TRBV7-2,-,-,18,CASSLKVGRETNTGELFF,TGTGCCAGCAGCTTAAAAGTTGGGAGAGAGACGAACACCGGGGAGCTGTTTTTT